These 21 T cell receptor beta chains originate from one sample sequenced in a study of OX40 agonist ivuxolimab in advanced cancers. Sequencing was performed with immunoSEQ multiplex PCR; in TCRdb, only in-frame clones are kept and a portion is missing. The table shows 30,000 to 40,000 clones, with approximately 89% occurring only once. Sequences were derived from CD4+ or CD8+ T cells sorted from blood, sampled in a trial of the OX40 agonist ivuxolimab. The source of these receptors is an adult with an advanced solid tumor such as melanoma, head and neck, liver or kidney cancer.

This clone was seen more than once but under ten times. The chain couples TRBV19 to TRBJ1-5, with D hard to call. Trimming shortened V by 0 bases and J by 6 bases, and 6 bases separated the two germline ends. Germline V gene lookup returns CDR1 LNHDA and CDR2 SQIVND (reference sequence). The CDR3 has 13 residues. The CDR3 sequence: CASSIDPSQPQHF. The CDR3 DNA reads TGTGCCAGTAGTATAGATCCGTCTCAGCCCCAGCATTTT. The full variable domain, its missing parts supplied by reference TRBV19 and TRBJ1-5, is DGGITQSPKYLFRKEGQNVTLSCEQNLNHDAMYWYRQDPGQGLRLIYYSQIVNDFQKGDIAEGYSVSREKKESFPLTVTSAQKNPTAFYLCASSIDPSQPQHFGDGTRLSIL.

This clone was counted once. The chain combines TRBV30 with TRBJ2-1; possible D gene TRBD2, 5 bases. This CDR3 comprises 13 residues. Looked up from germline, CDR1 is GTSNPN and CDR2 is SVGIG (reference sequence). The V end was cut by 8 bases, the J end by 2 bases, with 13 bases between. CDR3 amino acids: CASGSVTYNEQFF. For the CDR3, the DNA is TGTGCCAGCGGTAGCGTAACCTACAATGAGCAGTTCTTC.

This chain joins TRBV11-3 and TRBJ2-5; D call uncertain. The germline V gene encodes CDR1 SGHNT and CDR2 YENEEA. This CDR3 is 11 amino acids long. The ends were cut back, 4 bases at V and 1 base at J, with 1 base in the middle. CDR3 residues: CASSSQETQYF. In DNA, the CDR3 is TGTGCCAGCAGCTCCCAAGAGACCCAGTACTTC. The complete variable domain, with remaining parts taken from reference TRBV11-3 and TRBJ2-5, reads EAGVVQSPRYKIIEKKQPVAFWCNPISGHNTLYWYLQNLGQGPELLIRYENEEAVDDSQLPKDRFSAERLKGVDSTLKIQPAELGDSAVYLCASSSQETQYFGPGTRLLVL.

This clone was counted a single time. The genes are TRBV19 and TRBJ2-5; D is possibly TRBD2 (6 bases). V was shortened by 3 bases and J by 5 bases, with 13 bases between the two germline ends. The CDR3 runs 14 residues. Germline loops: CDR1 LNHDA, CDR2 SQIVND (reference sequence). In nucleotides, the CDR3 is TGTGCCAGTAGTATGGCGGGATGGGCGGAGACCCAGTACTTC. It yields the protein CASSMAGWAETQYF. Full variable domain (outside the CDR3, taken from reference TRBV19 and TRBJ2-5): DGGITQSPKYLFRKEGQNVTLSCEQNLNHDAMYWYRQDPGQGLRLIYYSQIVNDFQKGDIAEGYSVSREKKESFPLTVTSAQKNPTAFYLCASSMAGWAETQYFGPGTRLLVL.

V usage is TRBV5-5 and J usage is TRBJ1-4, with D unclear. Germline V gene sequence: CDR1 SGHKS, CDR2 YYEKEE (reference sequence). This CDR3 spans 12 amino acids. Trimming took 4 bases from V and 14 from J, leaving 15 bases between them. The CDR3 DNA sequence: TGTGCCAGCAGCCTTACAGATGGTCAGCTGTTTTTT. Its translation is CASSLTDGQLFF.

The chain has TRBV6-1 and TRBJ1-6; 8 bases agree with TRBD1. Germline CDR1 MNHNS, CDR2 SASEGT. The CDR3 totals 16 residues. V shed 3 bases and J 8 bases; nucleotides not matched to a gene: 9. CDR3 residues: CASSEMTGAIYSPLHF. DNA for the CDR3: TGTGCCAGCAGTGAGATGACAGGGGCTATTTATTCACCCCTCCACTTT.

This chain joins TRBV9 and TRBJ2-1; unclear D gene. V was cut by 0 bases and J by 6 bases, with 7 bases left in between. Germline V gene data show CDR1 as SGDLS and CDR2 as YYNGEE. CDR3 length: 13 residues. The CDR3 protein is CASSVGGFNEQFF. The CDR3 coding sequence is TGTGCCAGCAGCGTAGGGGGATTCAATGAGCAGTTCTTC.

J is TRBJ2-4 and V is TRBV2; weak D call: TRBD2 (5 bases). The germline V gene encodes CDR1 SNHLY and CDR2 FYNNEI. Trimming cost V 3 bases and J 0 bases, with 12 bases left between them. This CDR3 region has 16 residues. Here the CDR3 reads CASSDVEVLAKNIQYF. CDR3 nucleotides: TGTGCCAGCAGTGATGTGGAGGTATTAGCCAAAAACATTCAGTACTTC.

The chain employs TRBV10-2 and TRBJ2-7, with D perhaps matching TRBD1 (5 bases). Germline-derived CDR1 and CDR2 are WSHSY and SAAADI. The ends were cut back, 10 bases at V and 2 bases at J, with 12 bases in the middle. The CDR3 totals 12 residues. For the CDR3, the DNA is TGCGCCACCTTGACAGCGACCTACGAGCAGTACTTC. Protein sequence: CATLTATYEQYF.

The chain uses TRBV19 and TRBJ1-5; 8 bases align to TRBD1. CDR3 size: 15 residues. Germline lookup yields CDR1 LNHDA and CDR2 SQIVND (reference sequence). Trimming at V came to 3 bases and at J to 2 bases, leaving 3 bases not matched to a gene. CDR3 sequence reads: CASSMAGGGNQPQHF. The CDR3 DNA follows: TGTGCCAGTAGTATGGCAGGGGGCGGCAATCAGCCCCAGCATTTT.

The chain links TRBV11-1 to TRBJ2-5; 7 bases fit TRBD2. The CDR3 sequence is 15 residues long. Germline V gene data show CDR1 as SGHAT and CDR2 as FQDESV (reference sequence). V was clipped by 0 bases and J by 4 bases; unmatched bases: 5. The CDR3 DNA sequence: TGTGCCAGCAGCTTAGCGGTCTGGGGGGGAGAGACCCAGTACTTC. It is translated as CASSLAVWGGETQYF.

The V gene is TRBV27, the J gene TRBJ2-1; TRBD1 agrees at 10 bases. CDR3 length equals 15 residues. The V gene end was trimmed by 0 bases and the J gene end by 7 bases; junction bases not matched to a gene: 3. The germline V gene has CDR1 MNHEY and CDR2 SMNVEV (reference sequence). DNA for the CDR3: TGTGCCAGCAGTTTATCGGCGGGACAGGGGAATGAGCAGTTCTTC. It translates to CASSLSAGQGNEQFF.

The J gene is TRBJ2-5, the V gene TRBV4-1; the D is unclear. Trimming took 1 base from V and 4 from J, leaving 16 bases between them. In germline, CDR1 is MGHRA, CDR2 YSYEKL. There are 16 residues in the CDR3. CDR3 nucleotides: TGCGCCAGCAGCCAAGCCTGGGCGGACCCCCTAGAGACCCAGTACTTC. It yields the protein CASSQAWADPLETQYF.

The V and J genes are TRBV4-1 and TRBJ2-3, with TRBD2 identical over 10 bases. The CDR3 length is 16 residues. Per germline, CDR1 MGHRA and CDR2 YSYEKL. J gave up 2 bases and V 6 bases, and 8 bases lay outside the gene matches. The CDR3 region is CASSDGAGGFTDTQYF. The CDR3 region has the DNA TGCGCCAGCAGTGATGGAGCGGGAGGGTTCACAGATACGCAGTATTTT.

The chain recombines TRBV6-6 with TRBJ2-1, with no clear D. CDR1 is MNHNY, CDR2 SVGAGI, per germline (reference sequence). The CDR3 is 11 amino acids. Deletions cut 7 bases from V and 7 bases from J, with 8 bases between. The CDR3 coding sequence is TGTGCCAGCACCTCCACAAATGAGCAGTTCTTC. Translation gives CASTSTNEQFF.

This clone showed up just once. The CDR3 nucleotides are TGCGCCAGCAGCCTGACTAGCGGGGGAACCTACGAGCAGTACTTC. This encodes CASSLTSGGTYEQYF. This sequence joins TRBV5-1 and TRBJ2-7; the match to TRBD2 covers 12 bases. This CDR3 is built from 15 residues. The V gene's germline CDR1 is SGHRS and CDR2 YFSETQ. V lost 4 bases, J lost 2 bases, and 4 bases stayed unmatched. Combining the CDR3 with reference TRBV5-1 and TRBJ2-7 gives the whole variable domain KAGVTQTPRYLIKTRGQQVTLSCSPISGHRSVSWYQQTPGQGLQFLFEYFSETQRNKGNFPGRFSGRQFSNSRSEMNVSTLELGDSALYLCASSLTSGGTYEQYFGPGTRLTVT.

The chain combines TRBV10-2 with TRBJ1-2; 8 nucleotides match TRBD1. The CDR3 is 15 residues long. Germline trimming cut 0 bases from V and 4 bases from J; bases unmatched to any gene: 4. Germline assignment: CDR1 WSHSY and CDR2 SAAADI. CDR3 DNA sequence: TGCGCCAGCAGTGAGTCCGGACAGGGAATCTATGGCTACACCTTC. Encoded protein: CASSESGQGIYGYTF.

The chain recombines TRBV4-1 with TRBJ1-2; TRBD1 is a possible D gene (5 bases). V lost 4 bases and J lost 2, with 8 bases in between. From germline, CDR1 is MGHRA and CDR2 YSYEKL. The CDR3 totals 13 residues. The CDR3 protein is CASSLGGNYGYTF. The CDR3 DNA follows: TGCGCCAGCAGCCTTGGGGGGAACTATGGCTACACCTTC.

This chain joins TRBV21-1 and TRBJ2-1; the table assigns TRBD1, which was not confirmed against the DNA. TRBV21-1 is assigned pseudogene status. This CDR3 is built from 13 residues. In DNA form, the CDR3 reads TGTGCCAGCAGCAAAGTTGGGTGGCAGGGGCAGTTCTTC. This codes for CASSKVGWQGQFF.

V gene TRBV2 combines with J gene TRBJ1-2; D is undetermined. V shed 2 bases and J shed 5 bases, with 12 bases lying between them. The CDR3 extends over 14 amino acids. CDR1 is SNHLY and CDR2 is FYNNEI in the germline V gene. CDR3 nucleotide sequence: TGTGCCAGCAGTGAAATCGTGTCCACTTATGGCTACACCTTC. Its protein is CASSEIVSTYGYTF.

This chain links TRBV9 with TRBJ1-1, with 9 bases lining up with TRBD1. CDR3 length equals 13 residues. Germline V gene data show CDR1 as SGDLS and CDR2 as YYNGEE. With V trimmed by 3 bases and J by 10 bases, 7 bases remained unmatched. Written as DNA, the CDR3 is TGTGCCAGCAGCGGATCACAGGGGGCCAGAGCTTTCTTT. Translating it yields CASSGSQGARAFF.